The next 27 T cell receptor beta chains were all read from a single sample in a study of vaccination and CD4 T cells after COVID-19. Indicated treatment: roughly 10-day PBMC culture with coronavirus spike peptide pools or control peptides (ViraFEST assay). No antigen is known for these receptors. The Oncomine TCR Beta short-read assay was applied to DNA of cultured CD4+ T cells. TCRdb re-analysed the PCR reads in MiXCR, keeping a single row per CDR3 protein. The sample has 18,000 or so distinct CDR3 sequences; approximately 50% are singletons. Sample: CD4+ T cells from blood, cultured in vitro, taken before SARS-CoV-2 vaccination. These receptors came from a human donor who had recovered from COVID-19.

CDR3 bases: TGTGCCAGCAGCCCCCAGACAGGGGGACATTACGAGCAGTACTTC. Its protein is CASSPQTGGHYEQYF. The chain links TRBV7-8 to TRBJ2-7; 9 bases map to TRBD1. CDR3 length: 15 amino acids. Trimming took 5 bases from V and 4 from J; bases not matched to a gene: 9. Germline V gene lookup returns CDR1 SGHVS and CDR2 FQNEAQ.

The CDR3 region is CSASSGSVNEQFF. CDR3 DNA: TGCAGTGCTAGTAGCGGGAGCGTGAATGAGCAGTTCTTC. The V call is TRBV20-1, the J call TRBJ2-1; 9 positions agree with TRBD2. V lost 3 bases and J lost 7; bases outside the gene matches: 4. Looked up from germline, CDR1 is DFQATT and CDR2 is SNEGSKA (reference sequence). This CDR3 contains 13 residues.

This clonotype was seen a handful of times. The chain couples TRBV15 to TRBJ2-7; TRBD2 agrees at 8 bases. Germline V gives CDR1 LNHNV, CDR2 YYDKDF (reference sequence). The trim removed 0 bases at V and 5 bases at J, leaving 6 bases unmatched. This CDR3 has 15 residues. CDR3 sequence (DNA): TGTGCCACCAGCAGAGATCGGGAGGGGCCGGACGAGCAGTACTTC. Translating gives CATSRDREGPDEQYF.

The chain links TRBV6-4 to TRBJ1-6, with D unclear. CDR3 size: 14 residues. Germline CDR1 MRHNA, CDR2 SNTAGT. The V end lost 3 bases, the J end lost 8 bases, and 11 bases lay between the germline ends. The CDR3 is CASSEVAGDSPLHF. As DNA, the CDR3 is TGTGCCAGCAGTGAGGTGGCAGGAGATTCACCCCTCCACTTT.

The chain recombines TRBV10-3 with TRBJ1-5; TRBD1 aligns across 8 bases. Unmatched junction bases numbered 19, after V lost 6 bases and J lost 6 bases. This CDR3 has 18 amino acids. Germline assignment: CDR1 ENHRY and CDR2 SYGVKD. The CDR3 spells CAISGGQGGRGALQPQHF. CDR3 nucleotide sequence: TGTGCCATCAGCGGCGGACAGGGTGGCAGGGGAGCTCTTCAGCCCCAGCATTTT.

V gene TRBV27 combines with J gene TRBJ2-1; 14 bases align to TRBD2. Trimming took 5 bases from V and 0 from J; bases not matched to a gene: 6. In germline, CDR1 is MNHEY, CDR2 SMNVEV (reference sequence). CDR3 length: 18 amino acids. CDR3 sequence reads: CASSTRTSGGISYNEQFF. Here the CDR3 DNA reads TGTGCCAGCAGTACTCGGACTAGCGGGGGGATCTCCTACAATGAGCAGTTCTTC.

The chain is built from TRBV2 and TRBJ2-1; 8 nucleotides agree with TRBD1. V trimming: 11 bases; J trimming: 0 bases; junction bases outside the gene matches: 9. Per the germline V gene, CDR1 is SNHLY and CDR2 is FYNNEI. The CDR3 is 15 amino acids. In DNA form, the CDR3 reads TGTGCCGGAACGGGACAGGCGAGCTCCTACAATGAGCAGTTCTTC. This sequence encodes CAGTGQASSYNEQFF.

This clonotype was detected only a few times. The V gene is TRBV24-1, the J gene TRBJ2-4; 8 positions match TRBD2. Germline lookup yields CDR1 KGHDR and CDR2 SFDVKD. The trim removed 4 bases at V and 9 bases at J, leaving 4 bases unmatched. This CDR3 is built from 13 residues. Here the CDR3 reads CATSESGGGIQYF. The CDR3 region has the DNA TGTGCCACCAGTGAGTCGGGGGGGGGCATTCAGTACTTC.

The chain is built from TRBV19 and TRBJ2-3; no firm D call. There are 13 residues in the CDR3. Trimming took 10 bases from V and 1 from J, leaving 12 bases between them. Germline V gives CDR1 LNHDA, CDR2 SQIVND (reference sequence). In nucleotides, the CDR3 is TGTGCCACTGACTCCCAGGGCACAGATACGCAGTATTTT. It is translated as CATDSQGTDTQYF.

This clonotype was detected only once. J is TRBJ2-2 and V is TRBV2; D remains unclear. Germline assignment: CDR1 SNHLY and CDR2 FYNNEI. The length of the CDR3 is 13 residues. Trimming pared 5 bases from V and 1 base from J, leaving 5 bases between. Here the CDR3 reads CASSRVNTGELFF. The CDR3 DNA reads TGTGCCAGCAGTCGAGTGAACACCGGGGAGCTGTTTTTT.

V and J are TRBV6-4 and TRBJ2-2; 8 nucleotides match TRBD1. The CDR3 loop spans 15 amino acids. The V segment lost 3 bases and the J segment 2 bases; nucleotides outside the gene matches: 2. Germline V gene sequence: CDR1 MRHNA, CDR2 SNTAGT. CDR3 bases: TGTGCCAGCAGTGAAGGACAGGGAAACACCGGGGAGCTGTTTTTT. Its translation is CASSEGQGNTGELFF.

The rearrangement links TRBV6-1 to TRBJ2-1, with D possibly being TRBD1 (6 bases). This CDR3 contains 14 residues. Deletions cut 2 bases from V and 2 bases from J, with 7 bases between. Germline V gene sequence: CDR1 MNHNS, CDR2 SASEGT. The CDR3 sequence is CASSEQGPYNEQFF. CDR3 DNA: TGTGCCAGCAGTGAACAGGGGCCCTACAATGAGCAGTTCTTC.

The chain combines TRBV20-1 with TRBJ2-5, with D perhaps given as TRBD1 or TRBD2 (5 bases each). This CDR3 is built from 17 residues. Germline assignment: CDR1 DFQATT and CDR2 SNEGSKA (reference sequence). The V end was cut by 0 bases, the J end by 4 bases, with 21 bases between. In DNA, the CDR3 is TGCAGTGCTAGAGAGATCGCGACCGGGACGGTCGTAGAGACCCAGTACTTC. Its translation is CSAREIATGTVVETQYF.

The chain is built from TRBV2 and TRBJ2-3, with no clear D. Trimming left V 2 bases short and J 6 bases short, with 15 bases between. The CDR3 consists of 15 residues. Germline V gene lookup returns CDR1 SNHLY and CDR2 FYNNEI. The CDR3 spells CASSEPRPPSDTQYF. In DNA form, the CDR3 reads TGTGCCAGCAGTGAACCCCGGCCTCCATCGGATACGCAGTATTTT.

The CDR3 DNA reads as TGCGCCAGCAGCCACCGCACCAGGGGGCCGAGTTTTGATGAGCAGTTCTTC. Protein sequence: CASSHRTRGPSFDEQFF. J is TRBJ2-1 and V is TRBV5-1, with 8 bases lining up with TRBD1. The trim removed 4 bases at V and 8 bases at J, leaving 17 bases unmatched. The CDR3 runs to 17 residues. Germline-derived CDR1 and CDR2 are SGHRS and YFSETQ.

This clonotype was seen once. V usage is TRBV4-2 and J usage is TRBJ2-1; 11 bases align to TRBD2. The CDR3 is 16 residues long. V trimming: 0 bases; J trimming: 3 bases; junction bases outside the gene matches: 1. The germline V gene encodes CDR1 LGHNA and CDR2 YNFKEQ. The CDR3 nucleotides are TGTGCCAGCAGCCAAGATACTAGCGGGGGCTACAATGAGCAGTTCTTC. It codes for CASSQDTSGGYNEQFF.

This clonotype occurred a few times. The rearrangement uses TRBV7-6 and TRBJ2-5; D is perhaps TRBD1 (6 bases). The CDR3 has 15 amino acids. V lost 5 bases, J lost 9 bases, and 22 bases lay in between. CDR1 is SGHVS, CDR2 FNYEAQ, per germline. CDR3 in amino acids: CASSADPLGPGAQYF. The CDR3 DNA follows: TGTGCCAGCAGCGCGGATCCACTAGGTCCAGGGGCCCAGTACTTC.

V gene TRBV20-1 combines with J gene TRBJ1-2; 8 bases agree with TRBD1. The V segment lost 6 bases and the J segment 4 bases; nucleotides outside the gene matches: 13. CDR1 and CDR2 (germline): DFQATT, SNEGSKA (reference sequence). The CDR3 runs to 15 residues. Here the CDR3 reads CSANIPGQAFYGYTF. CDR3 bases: TGCAGTGCGAATATCCCGGGACAGGCGTTCTATGGCTACACCTTC.

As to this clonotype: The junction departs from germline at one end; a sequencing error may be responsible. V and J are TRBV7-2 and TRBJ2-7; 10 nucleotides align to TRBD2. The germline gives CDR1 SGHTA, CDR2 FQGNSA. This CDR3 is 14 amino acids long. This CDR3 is CASSLAGVTYEQYF. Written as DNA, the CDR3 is TGTGCCAGCAGCCTAGCGGGGGTGACCTACGAGCAGTACTTC.

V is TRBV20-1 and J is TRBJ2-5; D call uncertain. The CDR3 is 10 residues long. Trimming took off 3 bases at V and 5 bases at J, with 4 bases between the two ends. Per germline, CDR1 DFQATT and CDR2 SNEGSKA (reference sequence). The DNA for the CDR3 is TGCAGTGCTAGGGGGGAGACCCAGTACTTC. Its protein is CSARGETQYF.

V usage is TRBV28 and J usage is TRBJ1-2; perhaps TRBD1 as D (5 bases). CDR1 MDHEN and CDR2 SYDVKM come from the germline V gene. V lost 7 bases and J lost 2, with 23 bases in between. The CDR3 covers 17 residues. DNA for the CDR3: TGTGCCAGCACAACGTTTGCTTATGACAGACTGAACTATGGCTACACCTTC. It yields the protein CASTTFAYDRLNYGYTF.

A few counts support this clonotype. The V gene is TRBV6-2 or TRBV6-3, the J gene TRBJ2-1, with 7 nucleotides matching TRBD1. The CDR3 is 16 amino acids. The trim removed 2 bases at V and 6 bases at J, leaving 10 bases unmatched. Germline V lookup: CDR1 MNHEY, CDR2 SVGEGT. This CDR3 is CASSYGRQGSRNEQFF. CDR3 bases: TGTGCCAGCAGTTACGGTCGACAGGGTTCTCGCAATGAGCAGTTCTTC.

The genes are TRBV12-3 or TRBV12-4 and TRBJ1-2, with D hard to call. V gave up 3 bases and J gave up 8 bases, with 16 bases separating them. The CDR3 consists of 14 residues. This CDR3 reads CASSLLQNSGGYTF. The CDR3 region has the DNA TGTGCCAGCAGTTTGCTACAAAACTCAGGCGGCTACACCTTC.

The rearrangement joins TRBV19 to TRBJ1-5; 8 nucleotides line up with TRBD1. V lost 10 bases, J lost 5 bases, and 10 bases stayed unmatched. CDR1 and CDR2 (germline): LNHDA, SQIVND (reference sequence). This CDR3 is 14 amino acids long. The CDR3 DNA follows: TGTGCCATCAAAAAGACAGGGGAGGATCAGCCCCAGCATTTT. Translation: CAIKKTGEDQPQHF.

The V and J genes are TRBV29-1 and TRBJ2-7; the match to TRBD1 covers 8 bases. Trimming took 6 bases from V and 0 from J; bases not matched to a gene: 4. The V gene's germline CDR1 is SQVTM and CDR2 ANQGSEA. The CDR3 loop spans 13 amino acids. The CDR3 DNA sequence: TGCAGCGTGGAAACAGGGGGCTCCTACGAGCAGTACTTC. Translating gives CSVETGGSYEQYF.

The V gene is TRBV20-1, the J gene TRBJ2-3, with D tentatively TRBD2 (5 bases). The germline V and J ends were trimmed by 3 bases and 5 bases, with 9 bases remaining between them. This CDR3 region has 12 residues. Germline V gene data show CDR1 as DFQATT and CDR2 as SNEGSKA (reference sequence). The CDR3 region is CSAREDLDTQYF. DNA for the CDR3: TGCAGTGCTAGGGAGGATCTAGATACGCAGTATTTT.

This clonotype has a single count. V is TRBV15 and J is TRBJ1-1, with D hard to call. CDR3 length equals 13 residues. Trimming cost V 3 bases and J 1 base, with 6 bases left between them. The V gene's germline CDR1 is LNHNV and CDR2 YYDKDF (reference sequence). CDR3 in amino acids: CATSRKKNTEAFF. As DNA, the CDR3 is TGTGCCACCAGCAGGAAAAAGAACACTGAAGCTTTCTTT.